This T cell receptor (beta chain) was obtained from a study of shared clonotypes between healthy human individuals. This clone came up many times. As yet, its antigen is unknown. Here immunoSEQ multiplex PCR was the method, and the copy in TCRdb shows in-frame clones only, minus some. The table shows 190,000 or so clones, with 65% to 80% occurring only once. Recent acute infections and vaccinations were absent in the healthy HIV-negative adult donors. A split of CD4+ cells into CD45RA+ naive and CD45RA-negative memory subsets was performed. Study-wide results and limits: Sampling was confined to blood; repertoires within tissues likely differ.

The V gene lost 0 bases and the J gene lost 3 bases, with 12 bases spanning the gap. This CDR3 comprises 15 residues. The germline V gene has CDR1 MNHNY and CDR2 SVGAGI (reference sequence). The gene calls are TRBV6-6 and TRBJ2-7, with D possibly matching TRBD1 (7 bases). The TCR originated in a man aged 30 to 39 in good health. Sequencing used memory CD4+ T cells sorted from blood. Subset noted: CD45RA-negative fraction. CDR3 amino acids: CASSYSGQGGYEQYF. The CDR3 region has the DNA TGTGCCAGCAGTTACTCAGGGCAGGGGGGCTACGAGCAGTACTTC.